Listed below are T cell receptor beta chains from one sample, sequenced in a study of blood T cells in healthy people across ages. TCRdb recomputed calls from the 5' RACE reads with MiXCR, one row per CDR3 protein. The profile covers 1.5 million to 2 million distinct CDR3 sequences, with around half appearing a single time and less than 2.5% taken by the ten largest. Sequenced input: blood. Receptors originate from a woman in her forties in good health. The conserved cysteine and the conserved F or W are not part of the CDR3 here.

v_gene: TRBV6-6; CDR3aa: ATPNNEQF
v_gene: TRBV18; CDR3aa: ASSPGRTGASSTDTQY
v_gene: TRBV29-1; CDR3aa: SVEEDGSSGANVLT
v_gene: TRBV18; CDR3aa: ASSPLSTQTYNEQF
v_gene: TRBV27; CDR3aa: ASSPMGVAGWNIQY
v_gene: TRBV20-1; CDR3aa: SARGVLHQPQH
v_gene: TRBV7-2; CDR3aa: ASSHDSTGRTDTQY
v_gene: TRBV6-6; CDR3aa: ASSWKGAEGYT
v_gene: TRBV6-2/TRBV6-3; CDR3aa: ANRQQERGFEKAYEQY
v_gene: TRBV20-1; CDR3aa: SAREGSVTYNEQF
v_gene: TRBV29-1; CDR3aa: SVVSQGQTYEQY
v_gene: TRBV20-1; CDR3aa: SATGTGGKETQY
v_gene: TRBV28; CDR3aa: ASRWAGRGQETLY